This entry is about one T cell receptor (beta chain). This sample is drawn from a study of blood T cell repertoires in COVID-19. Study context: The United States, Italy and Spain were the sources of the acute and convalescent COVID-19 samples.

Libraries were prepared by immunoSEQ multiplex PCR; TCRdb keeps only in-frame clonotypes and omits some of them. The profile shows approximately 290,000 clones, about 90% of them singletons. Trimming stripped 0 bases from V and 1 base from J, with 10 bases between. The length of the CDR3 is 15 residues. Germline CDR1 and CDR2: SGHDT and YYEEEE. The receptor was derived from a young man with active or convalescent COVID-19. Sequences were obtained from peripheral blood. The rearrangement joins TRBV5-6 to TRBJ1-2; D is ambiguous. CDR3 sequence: CASSLADGVNYGYTF. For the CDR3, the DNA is TGTGCCAGCAGCTTGGCCGACGGGGTTAACTATGGCTACACCTTC.